These 7 T cell receptor beta chains were all obtained from the same sample, sequenced in a study of Ad26.COV2.S vaccination and SARS-CoV-2 variants (dated by TCRdb to the early 2020s). The sample's treatment or condition label is to be understood as: about 20 received Ad26.COV2.S at low or high dose, single or two shots; several received placebo; per-sample allocation not given. Repertoires of vaccine and placebo recipients were sequenced from samples taken on day 63 after the first injection. The method behind the library was the immunoSEQ multiplex PCR assay. The table comes from immuneACCESS by way of TCRdb, which keeps in-frame sequences with V and J called. Part of the clones is missing from these tables; in studies checked, under half for an unresolved V gene and the rest for unknown reasons. The sample table records hundreds of thousands of clones; roughly 81% of these occur just once. About 3.3% of the sample lies in the top ten.

Sequenced material: peripheral blood, taken in a trial of Ad26.COV2.S vaccine versus placebo. Receptors were obtained from a person aged 18 to 59 who received the Ad26.COV2.S COVID-19 vaccine or a placebo.

The V call is TRBV28, the J call TRBJ2-7; a possible D gene is TRBD1 (6 bases). Germline CDR1 and CDR2: MDHEN and SYDVKM. The V gene lost 4 bases and the J gene lost 2 bases, with 15 bases spanning the gap. The CDR3 is 15 amino acids. DNA of the CDR3: TGTGCCAGCAGTTCGGTCAGGGGAGCAACCTACGAGCAGTACTTC. The encoded protein is CASSSVRGATYEQYF.

This chain connects TRBV6-5 to TRBJ2-5; the match to TRBD1 covers 10 bases. The germline V gene encodes CDR1 MNHEY and CDR2 SVGAGI. CDR3 size: 15 residues. After removal of 2 bases from V and 4 bases from J, the junction contained 4 bases not matched to a gene. CDR3 sequence: CASSYGTGEGETQYF. The CDR3 region has the DNA TGTGCCAGCAGTTACGGGACAGGGGAGGGAGAGACCCAGTACTTC.

CDR3 sequence reads: CASSPNQGSSYEQYF. CDR3 nucleotide sequence: TGTGCCAGCTCACCCAACCAGGGGAGCTCCTACGAGCAGTACTTC. The gene calls are TRBV18 and TRBJ2-7; D possibly corresponds to TRBD1 (6 bases). Germline V lookup: CDR1 KGHSH, CDR2 LQKENI. The CDR3 has 15 residues. The ends were cut back, 3 bases at V and 0 bases at J, with 12 bases in the middle.

The chain is built from TRBV29-1 and TRBJ2-4, with 9 bases matching TRBD1. This CDR3 has 14 amino acids. V dropped 6 bases and J dropped 0; count of bases not matched to a gene: 3. From germline, CDR1 is SQVTM and CDR2 ANQGSEA. The CDR3: CSVPDRGAKNIQYF. The CDR3 nucleotides are TGCAGCGTCCCGGACAGGGGAGCCAAAAACATTCAGTACTTC.

V and J are TRBV18 and TRBJ2-7, with D unclear. From germline, CDR1 is KGHSH and CDR2 LQKENI. V dropped 6 bases and J dropped 0 bases, with 9 bases sitting between them. The CDR3 has 13 residues. CDR3 sequence reads: CASSGSSSYEQYF. In DNA, the CDR3 is TGTGCCAGCTCTGGCAGCAGCTCCTACGAGCAGTACTTC.

The gene calls are TRBV9 and TRBJ2-1; no clear D gene. V lost 0 bases and J 6 bases, leaving 10 bases between the germline ends. The CDR3 covers 14 residues. Germline CDR1 and CDR2: SGDLS and YYNGEE. CDR3 sequence reads: CASSVGPASNEQFF. CDR3 DNA sequence: TGTGCCAGCAGCGTAGGGCCAGCGAGCAATGAGCAGTTCTTC.

This sequence joins TRBV7-2 and TRBJ1-5, with 9 bases identical to TRBD1. V shed 5 bases and J 3 bases; nucleotides not matched to a gene: 5. The CDR3 has 15 amino acids. Per germline, CDR1 SGHTA and CDR2 FQGNSA. The CDR3 loop is CASSGGTGINQPQHF. The CDR3 DNA reads as TGTGCCAGCAGCGGGGGGACAGGGATCAATCAGCCCCAGCATTTT.